This passage covers 5 T cell receptor beta chains from one sample sequenced in a study of shared clonotypes between healthy human individuals. The repertoire was sequenced with immunoSEQ multiplex PCR; TCRdb's copy has only in-frame clones and lacks some. The sample lists about 2.4 million clones; over 85% were seen once. The sequencing sample was made of naive CD4+ T cells from PBMCs. Specified subset: CD45RA+ positively selected. The receptor source for this set is a man younger than 35 in good health. Some clones in this sample may be carry-over from other donors' samples.

The V gene is TRBV5-1, the J gene TRBJ2-3; D remains unclear. The germline gives CDR1 SGHRS, CDR2 YFSETQ. The CDR3 is 14 amino acids. V was shortened by 0 bases and J by 6 bases, with 11 bases between the two germline ends. This CDR3 reads CASSLGGNLDTQYF. In DNA, the CDR3 is TGCGCCAGCAGCTTGGGGGGTAATTTGGATACGCAGTATTTT.

This rearrangement joins TRBV5-4 to TRBJ2-3, with 10 bases matching TRBD2. This CDR3 contains 17 residues. Trimming cost V 1 base and J 2 bases; bases outside gene matches: 7. Germline values: CDR1 SGHNT, CDR2 YYREEE (reference sequence). This CDR3 is CASSLSALAGDTDTQYF. The CDR3, as DNA: TGTGCCAGCAGCTTGTCCGCCCTAGCGGGAGACACAGATACGCAGTATTTT. The variable domain in full, completed from reference TRBV5-4 and TRBJ2-3, reads ETGVTQSPTHLIKTRGQQVTLRCSSQSGHNTVSWYQQALGQGPQFIFQYYREEENGRGNFPPRFSGLQFPNYSSELNVNALELDDSALYLCASSLSALAGDTDTQYFGPGTRLTVL.

For the CDR3, the DNA is TGCGCCAGCAGCTCCCTTCTGGCGGAGGTGGGGGAGACCCAGTACTTC. Its translation: CASSSLLAEVGETQYF. The chain couples TRBV5-1 to TRBJ2-5; TRBD2 might be the D (5 bases). Trimming shortened V by 3 bases and J by 5 bases, and 20 bases separated the two germline ends. The CDR3 is 16 amino acids. In germline, CDR1 is SGHRS, CDR2 YFSETQ. The variable domain in full, completed from reference TRBV5-1 and TRBJ2-5, reads KAGVTQTPRYLIKTRGQQVTLSCSPISGHRSVSWYQQTPGQGLQFLFEYFSETQRNKGNFPGRFSGRQFSNSRSEMNVSTLELGDSALYLCASSSLLAEVGETQYFGPGTRLLVL.

The rearrangement links TRBV5-4 to TRBJ2-3; D tentatively reads TRBD1 or TRBD2 (7 bases each). The CDR3 runs 14 residues. V shed 1 base and J shed 5 bases, with 11 bases lying between them. Germline values: CDR1 SGHNT, CDR2 YYREEE (reference sequence). The CDR3 nucleotides are TGTGCCAGCAGCTTGTCCAGGGGGGGAGATACGCAGTATTTT. This translates into CASSLSRGGDTQYF.

The rearrangement links TRBV4-2 to TRBJ2-2; 12 bases line up with TRBD2. After removal of 1 base from V and 6 bases from J, the junction contained 6 bases not matched to a gene. Germline CDR1 reads LGHNA; CDR2 reads YNFKEQ. CDR3 size: 17 residues. The CDR3 reads CASSQGRLAGVPGELFF. DNA of the CDR3: TGTGCCAGCAGCCAAGGGCGACTAGCGGGAGTCCCCGGGGAGCTGTTTTTT.